This T cell receptor beta chain comes out of a study of technical replicates of blood from a few donors. This CDR3 contains 15 residues. Germline V gives CDR1 MNHEY, CDR2 SVGAGI. V was shortened by 0 bases and J by 2 bases, with 10 bases between the two germline ends. Libraries were prepared by immunoSEQ multiplex PCR; TCRdb keeps only in-frame clonotypes and omits some of them. This table holds about 67,000 clones, roughly 98% found once. The specimen was T cells isolated from PBMCs. This clonotype originated in a human donor in good health. The gene calls are TRBV6-5 and TRBJ2-5; weak D call: TRBD1 (6 bases). CDR3: CASSYSSGVQETQYF. CDR3 in DNA: TGTGCCAGCAGTTACTCGTCAGGGGTTCAAGAGACCCAGTACTTC.